Each of the 23 T cell receptor beta chains below was sequenced from the same sample in a study of control samples from healthy donors and cancer patients. The assay was immunoSEQ multiplex PCR, and TCRdb's table has in-frame clones only and misses some. The sample records roughly 50,000 clones, 85% to 95% being singletons. The specimen was blood. The receptors were sampled from a man aged 30 to 39 in good health.

The rearrangement links TRBV10-3 to TRBJ2-5; no definite D call. The V gene's germline CDR1 is ENHRY and CDR2 SYGVKD. The CDR3 covers 11 residues. Trimming shortened V by 4 bases and J by 4 bases, and 4 bases separated the two germline ends. The CDR3 DNA reads TGTGCCATCAGTGGGGGAGAGACCCAGTACTTC. It is translated as CAISGGETQYF.

The chain uses TRBV6-1 and TRBJ2-7; D gene unclear. The germline V gene has CDR1 MNHNS and CDR2 SASEGT. CDR3 length: 14 residues. V lost 1 base to trimming and J lost 0 bases, with 7 bases between them. CDR3 loop: CASSEGYASYEQYF. CDR3 nucleotide sequence: TGTGCCAGCAGTGAAGGTTACGCCTCCTACGAGCAGTACTTC.

V and J are TRBV3-1 (or the pseudogene TRBV3-2) and TRBJ2-1, with 7 bases that match TRBD2. Germline CDR1 is LGHDT and CDR2 is YNNKEL (reference sequence). The CDR3 covers 15 residues. J lost 3 bases, V lost 2 bases, and 4 bases had no gene match. The CDR3 reads CASSQIIAGYNEQFF. The CDR3, as DNA: TGTGCCAGCAGCCAAATTATAGCGGGCTACAATGAGCAGTTCTTC.

This sequence joins TRBV7-9 and TRBJ2-3; D perhaps matches TRBD2 (6 bases). The ends were cut back, 1 base at V and 3 bases at J, with 14 bases in the middle. The CDR3 has 16 amino acids. The germline V gene has CDR1 SEHNR and CDR2 FQNEAQ (reference sequence). As DNA, the CDR3 is TGTGCCAGCAGCTTAGGGGTGGGGGGAGCAACAGATACGCAGTATTTT. Amino acid sequence: CASSLGVGGATDTQYF.

This chain connects TRBV3-1 (or the pseudogene TRBV3-2) to TRBJ2-1, with TRBD2 matching 7 bases. V was pared by 0 bases and J by 3 bases, with 5 bases of the junction left unmatched. Germline CDR1 and CDR2: LGHDT and YNNKEL (reference sequence). The CDR3 runs to 16 residues. The CDR3 protein is CASSQEGGGSYNEQFF. CDR3 DNA sequence: TGTGCCAGCAGCCAAGAGGGCGGGGGAAGCTACAATGAGCAGTTCTTC.

The rearrangement joins TRBV19 to TRBJ1-3; D is unclear. V dropped 5 bases and J dropped 1 base, with 15 bases sitting between them. Germline V gives CDR1 LNHDA, CDR2 SQIVND (reference sequence). The CDR3 sequence is 16 residues long. In DNA, the CDR3 is TGTGCCAGTAGTTTACCCACAGCGGCTTCTGGAAACACCATATATTTT. Its protein is CASSLPTAASGNTIYF.

The genes are TRBV20-1 and TRBJ1-5, with D uncertain. The germline V and J ends were trimmed by 3 bases and 6 bases, with 18 bases remaining between them. The CDR3 covers 15 residues. Germline CDR1 DFQATT, CDR2 SNEGSKA (reference sequence). The CDR3 region has the DNA TGCAGTGCTAGTGATGTCCAGGCATGGGGTCAGCCCCAGCATTTT. Its translation is CSASDVQAWGQPQHF.

In DNA, the CDR3 is TGTGCCAGCAGCTACGGGTCGACTAACTACGAGCAGTACTTC. Protein: CASSYGSTNYEQYF. This chain joins TRBV5-4 and TRBJ2-7; perhaps TRBD2 as D (5 bases). Germline V gives CDR1 SGHNT, CDR2 YYREEE (reference sequence). Trimming left V 3 bases short and J 3 bases short, with 13 bases between. This CDR3 has 14 amino acids.

The chain has TRBV5-6 and TRBJ1-1; D not certain. The CDR3 sequence is 13 residues long. Germline-derived CDR1 and CDR2 are SGHDT and YYEEEE. V was shortened by 1 base and J by 2 bases, with 6 bases between the two germline ends. The CDR3 here is CASSLNPNTEAFF. The CDR3 coding sequence is TGTGCCAGCAGCTTGAACCCTAACACTGAAGCTTTCTTT.

V and J are TRBV5-1 and TRBJ2-3, with TRBD2 identical over 15 bases. Losses at the gene ends were 4 bases for V and 2 bases for J; bases not matched to a gene: 8. The CDR3 loop spans 18 amino acids. Germline V CDR1 and CDR2: SGHRS, YFSETQ. CDR3 sequence (DNA): TGCGCCAGCAGCGGACTAGCGGGGGGGCCCCTATTCACAGATACGCAGTATTTT. Translated, it gives CASSGLAGGPLFTDTQYF.

J is TRBJ2-1 and V is TRBV27; D gene uncertain. This CDR3 has 14 amino acids. With 2 bases removed from V and 3 bases from J, the gap between germline ends came to 8 bases. The germline gives CDR1 MNHEY, CDR2 SMNVEV (reference sequence). The CDR3 coding sequence is TGTGCCAGCAGTTTAGTCGGTAGCTACAATGAGCAGTTCTTC. This translates into CASSLVGSYNEQFF.

This clone occurred a few times. This sequence joins TRBV24-1 and TRBJ2-2; D possibly corresponds to TRBD1 (5 bases). From germline, CDR1 is KGHDR and CDR2 SFDVKD. Trimming left V 5 bases short and J 3 bases short, with 9 bases between. CDR3 length: 14 residues. Here the CDR3 DNA reads TGTGCCACCAGTGGGGGCAGGGACACCGGGGAGCTGTTTTTT. Protein product: CATSGGRDTGELFF.

The chain joins TRBV18 to TRBJ2-5, with D hard to call. The CDR3 is made up of 12 amino acids. V lost 0 bases, J lost 4 bases, and 3 bases lay in between. Germline V gives CDR1 KGHSH, CDR2 LQKENI. In DNA, the CDR3 is TGTGCCAGCTCACCACCATCAGAGACCCAGTACTTC. It translates to CASSPPSETQYF.

V is TRBV11-2 and J is TRBJ1-1, with 7 bases aligning to TRBD1. The germline V gene encodes CDR1 SGHAT and CDR2 FQNNGV. This CDR3 spans 13 amino acids. V was pared by 5 bases and J by 1 base, with 1 base of the junction left unmatched. The CDR3: CASSRDRNTEAFF. CDR3 DNA: TGTGCCAGCAGCCGGGACAGGAACACTGAAGCTTTCTTT.

This sequence joins TRBV9 and TRBJ2-7; possibly TRBD2 for D (6 bases). The CDR3 spans 14 residues. The germline CDR1 and CDR2 sequences are SGDLS and YYNGEE. The ends were cut back, 0 bases at V and 6 bases at J, with 13 bases in the middle. CDR3 nucleotide sequence: TGTGCCAGCAGCGTAGATCCGGGAGCGGGCGAGCAGTACTTC. Amino acid sequence: CASSVDPGAGEQYF.

The chain recombines TRBV13 with TRBJ2-3, with D unresolved. CDR3 size: 12 residues. Trimming cost V 5 bases and J 6 bases, with 9 bases left between them. Germline V CDR1 and CDR2: PRHDT, FYEKMQ (reference sequence). The CDR3 reads CASSHQLDTQYF. The CDR3 DNA follows: TGTGCCAGCAGCCACCAGCTGGATACGCAGTATTTT.

The chain couples TRBV30 to TRBJ1-6; 8 bases agree with TRBD1. This CDR3 spans 14 amino acids. With 2 bases clipped from V and 9 bases from J, the junction kept 6 bases outside the gene matches. The germline V gene has CDR1 GTSNPN and CDR2 SVGIG (reference sequence). The CDR3 coding sequence is TGTGCCTGGAGTTCTCAGGGGGCCATTTCACCCCTCCACTTT. It specifies CAWSSQGAISPLHF.

The chain recombines TRBV20-1 with TRBJ2-7, with 13 bases aligning to TRBD2. The CDR3 covers 15 residues. With 3 bases clipped from V and 2 bases from J, the junction kept 4 bases outside the gene matches. Germline assignment: CDR1 DFQATT and CDR2 SNEGSKA (reference sequence). The CDR3 region is CSASETSGGAYEQYF. The CDR3, as DNA: TGCAGTGCTAGTGAAACTAGCGGGGGGGCCTACGAGCAGTACTTC.

V is TRBV7-9 and J is TRBJ1-5; TRBD1 agrees at 8 bases. V lost 4 bases to trimming and J lost 2 bases; unmatched junction nucleotides: 4. The CDR3 is made up of 15 amino acids. CDR1 SEHNR and CDR2 FQNEAQ come from the germline V gene (reference sequence). The CDR3 bases are TGTGCCAGCAGCTCGACAGGGGACGGCAATCAGCCCCAGCATTTT. As protein: CASSSTGDGNQPQHF.

This chain uses TRBV6-4 with TRBJ2-1; perhaps TRBD2 as D (6 bases). The CDR3 has 17 residues. V lost 4 bases and J 2 bases, leaving 18 bases between the germline ends. CDR1 MRHNA and CDR2 SNTAGT come from the germline V gene. Written as DNA, the CDR3 is TGTGCCAGCAGTGTCACCACTTTTAGCGGAGCCTACAATGAGCAGTTCTTC. This encodes CASSVTTFSGAYNEQFF.

The rearrangement uses TRBV2 and TRBJ1-1; perhaps TRBD1 as D (6 bases). The CDR3 is made up of 13 amino acids. V was pared by 5 bases and J by 1 base, with 8 bases between. The germline gives CDR1 SNHLY, CDR2 FYNNEI. CDR3 loop: CASSLQGNTEAFF. The CDR3 DNA reads as TGTGCCAGCAGTTTACAGGGGAACACTGAAGCTTTCTTT.

The chain has TRBV3-1 (or the pseudogene TRBV3-2) and TRBJ2-7, with 12 bases matching TRBD2. J was trimmed by 4 bases and V by 2 bases; bases with no gene match: 6. CDR3 length: 16 residues. Germline loops: CDR1 LGHDT, CDR2 YNNKEL (reference sequence). The CDR3 DNA reads as TGTGCCAGCAGCCAAAACAGGGGACTAGCGGGTTACGAGCAGTACTTC. Encoded protein: CASSQNRGLAGYEQYF.

CDR3 DNA: TGTGCCAGTACCGACAGGGGAACCCCTAACCTTTATAATTCACCCCTCCACTTT. Its protein product is CASTDRGTPNLYNSPLHF. The genes are TRBV19 and TRBJ1-6; 8 positions match TRBD1. The CDR3 has 18 amino acids. J gave up 4 bases and V 7 bases, and 15 bases lay outside the gene matches. From germline, CDR1 is LNHDA and CDR2 SQIVND (reference sequence).